This entry features one T cell receptor beta chain sequence. Here immunoSEQ multiplex PCR was the method, and the copy in TCRdb shows in-frame clones only, minus some. The table shows fewer than 45,000 clones, with about 86% occurring only once. These data belong to a study of lymphopenia after photon versus proton radiotherapy. Germline V gene lookup returns CDR1 SGHNT and CDR2 YENEEA. The CDR3 length is 14 residues. V lost 5 bases, J lost 6 bases, and 13 bases lay in between. The V call is TRBV11-3, the J call TRBJ2-2, with D unresolved. This clonotype originated in a woman between 65 and 79 years old with pancreatic cancer. Some clones in this sample may be carry-over from other donors' samples. Sequencing was performed on peripheral blood, taken from a patient treated with proton-based radiotherapy. This chain's CDR3 is CASSPTETPGELFF. The CDR3 nucleotides read TGTGCCAGCAGCCCGACGGAAACCCCCGGGGAGCTGTTTTTT.